Presented here are 5 T cell receptor beta chains from one specimen sequenced in a study of regulatory T cells in long-lasting Graves disease. Relying on iRepertoire HTBI primers and Arm-PCR of CDR3 regions, the team built TCR beta libraries. Each CDR3 protein gets one entry after TCRdb re-called the multiplex PCR reads with MiXCR. The table shows about 620,000 distinct CDR3 sequences, with roughly 16% occurring only once. Noted time point: newly diagnosed GD, antithyroid drugs for less than 3 months. Construction of the TCR library relied on RNA isolated from PBMCs. The same sample was also studied in work on T cells in Graves' hyperthyroidism and ophthalmopathy.

This specimen was peripheral blood mononuclear cells (PBMCs), taken at new diagnosis, from a patient treated with antithyroid drugs. The receptor set was obtained from a woman in her twenties or thirties with Graves disease.

This clonotype showed up many times. This chain uses TRBV10-3 with TRBJ2-7; unclear D gene. Trimming removed 4 bases at V and 3 bases at J, with 7 bases between. The germline CDR1 and CDR2 sequences are ENHRY and SYGVKD. The CDR3 extends over 12 amino acids. In DNA form, the CDR3 reads TGTGCCATCAGTGTTACGGACTACGAGCAGTACTTC. The encoded protein is CAISVTDYEQYF.

This sequence joins TRBV18 and TRBJ1-5; 9 bases agree with TRBD1. The CDR3 contains 16 residues. Germline CDR1 KGHSH, CDR2 LQKENI. The V gene end was trimmed by 6 bases and the J gene end by 5 bases; junction bases not matched to a gene: 11. CDR3 protein: CASSQQGAAYHQPQHF. CDR3 coding DNA: TGTGCCAGCTCCCAACAGGGGGCGGCCTATCATCAGCCCCAGCATTTT. The whole variable domain, remainder taken from reference TRBV18 and TRBJ1-5, is NAGVMQNPRHLVRRRGQEARLRCSPMKGHSHVYWYRQLPEEGLKFMVYLQKENIIDESGMPKERFSAEFPKEGPSILRIQQVVRGDSAAYFCASSQQGAAYHQPQHFGDGTRLSIL.

This clonotype came up a few times. V gene TRBV5-1 combines with J gene TRBJ2-5; unclear D gene. V was trimmed by 7 bases and J by 5 bases, leaving 15 bases between them. This CDR3 is 13 amino acids long. In germline, CDR1 is SGHRS, CDR2 YFSETQ. CDR3 sequence reads: CASSGGVGETQYF. DNA of the CDR3: TGCGCCAGCTCGGGCGGAGTCGGGGAGACCCAGTACTTC.

In this sample, this clonotype turned up once. J is TRBJ2-1 and V is TRBV6-2 or TRBV6-3; D might be TRBD2 (6 bases). Germline V lookup: CDR1 MNHEY, CDR2 SVGEGT. The CDR3 length is 16 residues. V was clipped by 0 bases and J by 4 bases, with 13 bases between them. CDR3 DNA sequence: TGTGCCAGCAGTTACTCGATACGGGGAGGATACAATGAGCAGTTCTTC. Amino acid sequence: CASSYSIRGGYNEQFF.

This clonotype has a handful of counts. The gene calls are TRBV6-1 and TRBJ2-7, with 7 bases aligning to TRBD2. The CDR3 length is 15 residues. Losses at the gene ends were 6 bases for V and 0 bases for J; bases not matched to a gene: 8. Germline-derived CDR1 and CDR2 are MNHNS and SASEGT. The DNA of the CDR3 is TGTGCCAGCAGACAACAATCTAGCGGCTCCTACGAGCAGTACTTC. Protein sequence: CASRQQSSGSYEQYF.